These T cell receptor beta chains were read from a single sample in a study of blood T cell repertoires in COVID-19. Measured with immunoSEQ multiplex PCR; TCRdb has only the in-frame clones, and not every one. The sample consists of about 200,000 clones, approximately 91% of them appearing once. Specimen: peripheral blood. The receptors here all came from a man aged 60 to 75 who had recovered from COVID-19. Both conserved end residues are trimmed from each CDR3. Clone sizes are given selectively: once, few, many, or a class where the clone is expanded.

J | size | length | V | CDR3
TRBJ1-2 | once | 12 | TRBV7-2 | ASSLPTGAGGYT
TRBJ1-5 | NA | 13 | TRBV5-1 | ASRLGQGGNQPQH
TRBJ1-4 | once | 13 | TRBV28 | ASSPHRGQGEKLF
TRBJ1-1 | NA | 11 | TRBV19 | ASRTLGTPQSF
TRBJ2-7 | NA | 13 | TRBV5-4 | ASSFPGQPSYEQY
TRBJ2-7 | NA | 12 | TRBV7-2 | ASSLAMATYEQY
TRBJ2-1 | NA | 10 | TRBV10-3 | AIKGGSDEQF
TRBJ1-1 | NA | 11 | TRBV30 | AWSNGGRTEAF
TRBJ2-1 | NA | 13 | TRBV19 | ASSIPGQGGDEQF
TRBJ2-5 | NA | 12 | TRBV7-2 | ASTLPRGPETQY
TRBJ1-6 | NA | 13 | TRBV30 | AYGDRGFYNSPLH
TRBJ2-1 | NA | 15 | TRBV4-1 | ASSQGLGGGRGYEQF
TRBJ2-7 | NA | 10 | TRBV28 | ASSLSRDEQY
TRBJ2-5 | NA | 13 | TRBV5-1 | ASSSVGTVQETQY
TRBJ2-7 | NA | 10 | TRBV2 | ASIGKGYQQY
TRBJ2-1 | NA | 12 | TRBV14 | ASSQGLERGRQF
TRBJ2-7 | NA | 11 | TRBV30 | ACERRDRTEQY
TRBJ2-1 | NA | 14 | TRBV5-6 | ASSSRDRGRYNEQF
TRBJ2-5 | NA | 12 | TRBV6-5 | ASSYSRNQETQY
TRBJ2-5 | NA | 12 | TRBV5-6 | ASSPWGGRETQY
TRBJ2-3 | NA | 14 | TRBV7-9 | ASLTRGQGAGDTQY
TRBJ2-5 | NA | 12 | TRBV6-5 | ASSGQGGGETQY
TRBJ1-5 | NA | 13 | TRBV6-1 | ASSEWGQRGQPQH
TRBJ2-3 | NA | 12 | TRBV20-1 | SASRSASTDTQY
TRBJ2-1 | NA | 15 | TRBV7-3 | ASSSRTSGSGNNEQF
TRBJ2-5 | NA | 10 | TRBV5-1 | ASSLPGETQY
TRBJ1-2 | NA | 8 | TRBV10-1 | ASTRDGYT
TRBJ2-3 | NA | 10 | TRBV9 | ASNMGADTQY
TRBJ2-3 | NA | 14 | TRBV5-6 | ASSSPGQGILDTQY
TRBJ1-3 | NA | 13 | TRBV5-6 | ASSSGRVTGNTIY
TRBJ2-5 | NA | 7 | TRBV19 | AGLLTQY
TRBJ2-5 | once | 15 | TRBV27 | ASSLRLAGTSQETQY
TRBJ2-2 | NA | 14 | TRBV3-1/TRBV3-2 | ASSQRLAGIWGELF
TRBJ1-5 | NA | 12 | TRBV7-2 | ASSLDNSNQPQH
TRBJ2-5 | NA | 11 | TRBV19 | ASRRTGQETQY
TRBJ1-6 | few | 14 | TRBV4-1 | ASSRGSSSYNSPLH
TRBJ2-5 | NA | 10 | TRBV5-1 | ASSSEGETQY
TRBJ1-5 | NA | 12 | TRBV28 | ASRGTGREQPQH
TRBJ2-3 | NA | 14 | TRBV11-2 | ASSLVGGGSTDTQY
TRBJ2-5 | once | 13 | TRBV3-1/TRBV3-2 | ASSVAGVGQETQY
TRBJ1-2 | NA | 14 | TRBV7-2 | ASSLGGQGVNYGYT
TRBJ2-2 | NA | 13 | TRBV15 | ATSRDPRGGGELF
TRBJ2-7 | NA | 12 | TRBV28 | ASSDPGLPYEQY
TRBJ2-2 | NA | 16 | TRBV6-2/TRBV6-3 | ASSYIMGQGSNTGELF
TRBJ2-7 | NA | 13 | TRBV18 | ASSPLGTGGYEQY
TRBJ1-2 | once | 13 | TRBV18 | ASSPDDRGLGGYT